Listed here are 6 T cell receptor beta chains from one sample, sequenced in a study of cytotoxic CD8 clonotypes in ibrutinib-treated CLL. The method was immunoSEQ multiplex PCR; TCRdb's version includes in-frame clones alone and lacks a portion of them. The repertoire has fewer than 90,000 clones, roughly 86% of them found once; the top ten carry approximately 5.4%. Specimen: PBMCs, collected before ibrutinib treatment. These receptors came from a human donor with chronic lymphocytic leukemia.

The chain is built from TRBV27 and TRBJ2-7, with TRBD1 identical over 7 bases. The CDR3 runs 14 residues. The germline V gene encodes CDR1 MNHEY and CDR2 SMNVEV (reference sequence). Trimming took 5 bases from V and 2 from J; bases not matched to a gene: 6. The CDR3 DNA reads TGTGCCAGCAGTACGACAGGGTCGCCCTACGAGCAGTACTTC. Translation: CASSTTGSPYEQYF.

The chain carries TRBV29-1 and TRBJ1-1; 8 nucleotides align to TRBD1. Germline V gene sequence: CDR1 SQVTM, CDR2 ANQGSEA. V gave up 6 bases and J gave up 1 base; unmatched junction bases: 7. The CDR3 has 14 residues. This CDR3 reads CSVYQDRANTEAFF. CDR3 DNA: TGCAGCGTCTATCAGGACAGGGCGAACACTGAAGCTTTCTTT. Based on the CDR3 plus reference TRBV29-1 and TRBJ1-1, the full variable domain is SAVISQKPSRDICQRGTSLTIQCQVDSQVTMMFWYRQQPGQSLTLIATANQGSEATYESGFVIDKFPISRPNLTFSTLTVSNMSPEDSSIYLCSVYQDRANTEAFFGQGTRLTVV.

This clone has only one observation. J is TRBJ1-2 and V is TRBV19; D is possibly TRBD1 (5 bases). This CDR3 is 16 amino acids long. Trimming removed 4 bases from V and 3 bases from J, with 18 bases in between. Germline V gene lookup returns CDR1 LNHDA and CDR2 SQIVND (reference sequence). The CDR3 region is CASSTREAGSHYGYTF. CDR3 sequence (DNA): TGTGCCAGTAGTACCAGGGAGGCGGGTTCTCACTATGGCTACACCTTC.

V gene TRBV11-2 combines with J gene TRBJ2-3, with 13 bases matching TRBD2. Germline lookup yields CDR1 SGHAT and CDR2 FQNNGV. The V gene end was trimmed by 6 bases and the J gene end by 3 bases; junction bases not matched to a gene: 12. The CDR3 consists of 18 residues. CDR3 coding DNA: TGTGCCAGCAGTCCCCAAGGGACTAGCGGGAAAAAGACAGATACGCAGTATTTT. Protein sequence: CASSPQGTSGKKTDTQYF.

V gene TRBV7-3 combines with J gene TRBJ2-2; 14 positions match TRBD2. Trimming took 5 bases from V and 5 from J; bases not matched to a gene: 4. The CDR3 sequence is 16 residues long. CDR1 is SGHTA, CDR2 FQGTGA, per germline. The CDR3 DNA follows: TGTGCCAGCAGCCTGACTAGCGGGAGGGAAACCGGGGAGCTGTTTTTT. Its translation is CASSLTSGRETGELFF.

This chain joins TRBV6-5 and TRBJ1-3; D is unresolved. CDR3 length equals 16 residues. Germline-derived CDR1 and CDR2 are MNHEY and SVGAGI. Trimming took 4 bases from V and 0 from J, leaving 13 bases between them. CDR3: CASSSSRFASGNTIYF. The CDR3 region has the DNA TGTGCCAGCAGTTCCTCCAGGTTCGCCTCTGGAAACACCATATATTTT.